This T cell receptor (beta chain) was sequenced during a study of blood T cell repertoires in COVID-19. Overall study: Samples of COVID-19 (acute and convalescent) were obtained from the United States, Italy and Spain.

In the original processing: Amplified reference gene primers provided the basis for estimating nucleated cell counts. The protocol was immunoSEQ multiplex PCR, while the TCRdb copy is restricted to in-frame clones and leaves out a portion. From that table come the V and J calls and clone size; the DNA was used to work out D and trimming. The sample contains around 420,000 clones, over 75% of which appear only once. CDR3 length equals 18 residues. In assigning cohorts, the study relied on participant-reported clinical history. The rearrangement uses TRBV21-1 and TRBJ2-3; the tabulated D call, TRBD2, remains unverified against the DNA. TRBV21-1 is designated a pseudogene. What was sequenced was PBMCs or T cells enriched from blood (not recorded which). The TCR originated in a middle-aged woman with acute COVID-19. Here the CDR3 DNA reads TGTGCCAGCAGCACACGACTAGCGGGGGCCGAGAGCACAGATACGCAGTATTTT. This gives the protein CASSTRLAGAESTDTQYF.